The entry that follows covers one T cell receptor beta chain sequence. Its specificity is not known. The record originates from a study of T cell responses to AZD1222 COVID-19 vaccine. Study-level results: The donor group comprised mostly white British people and more females; the analysis possibly underestimated clonal diversity. CD4 TCRs linked to vaccination spanned spike, dominating at 160-218 and 743-854.

This CDR3 region has 15 residues. V trimming: 6 bases; J trimming: 6 bases; junction bases outside the gene matches: 5. CDR1 LNHDA and CDR2 SQIVND come from the germline V gene (reference sequence). Profiling relied on immunoSEQ multiplex PCR, and the TCRdb table lists in-frame clones only, not all of them. The profile shows more than 100,000 clones, around 90% of them singletons. This clonotype was sampled from an adult who received the AZD1222 COVID-19 vaccine. This rearrangement joins TRBV19 to TRBJ2-2, with 12 nucleotides matching TRBD2. The sequenced sample was peripheral blood, obtained 28 days after the second AZD1222 dose. CDR3 sequence (DNA): TGTGCCAGTAGCGCCCCTAGCGGGGGGGCCGGGGAGCTGTTTTTT. Protein sequence: CASSAPSGGAGELFF.